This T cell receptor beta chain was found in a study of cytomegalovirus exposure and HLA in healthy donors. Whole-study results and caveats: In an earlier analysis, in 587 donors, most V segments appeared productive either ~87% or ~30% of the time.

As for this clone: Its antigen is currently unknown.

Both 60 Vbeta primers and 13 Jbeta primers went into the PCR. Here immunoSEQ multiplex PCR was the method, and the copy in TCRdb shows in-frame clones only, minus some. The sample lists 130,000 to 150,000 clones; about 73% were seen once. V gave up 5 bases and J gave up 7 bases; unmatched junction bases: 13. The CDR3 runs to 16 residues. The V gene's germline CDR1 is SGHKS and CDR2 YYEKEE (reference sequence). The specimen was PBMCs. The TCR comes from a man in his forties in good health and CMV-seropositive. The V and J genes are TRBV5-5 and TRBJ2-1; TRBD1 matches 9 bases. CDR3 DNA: TGTGCCAGCAGGCCCGCGGGACAGGGAACGGGTAATGAGCAGTTCTTC. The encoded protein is CASRPAGQGTGNEQFF. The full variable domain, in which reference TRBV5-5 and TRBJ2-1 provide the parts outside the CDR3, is DAGVTQSPTHLIKTRGQQVTLRCSPISGHKSVSWYQQVLGQGPQFIFQYYEKEERGRGNFPDRFSARQFPNYSSELNVNALLLGDSALYLCASRPAGQGTGNEQFFGPGTRLTVL.